The sequence of this T cell receptor beta chain was determined in a study of beta chain features in type 1 diabetes. Looking at the study overall: Examined across all samples were roughly 100 million sorted cells.

Unmatched junction bases numbered 2, after V lost 1 base and J lost 4 bases. Germline loops: CDR1 MDHEN, CDR2 SYDVKM. CDR3 length: 16 amino acids. Stem cell-like memory, regulatory, central memory and naive CD4+ cells were sorted via CD45RO/CCR7/CD25/CD127/CD95/CD27. The study reverse transcribed the entire isolated RNA, so it sequenced expressed TCRB transcripts. Libraries were prepared by immunoSEQ multiplex PCR; TCRdb keeps only in-frame clonotypes and omits some of them. The sample consists of 350,000 to 400,000 clones, roughly an eighth of them appearing once. Broader study findings: Shortening that was moderate but significant affected the TCRB CDR3s of Type 1 diabetes patients in all four CD4+ subsets. Any PCR bias toward short templates would affect both groups alike. There were fewer insertions and more deletions at the VDJ junctions of type 1 diabetes patients.

In its sample, this clone was seen a few times. Antigen unknown. The TCR comes from a woman aged 18 to 35 with type 1 diabetes. This rearrangement joins TRBV28 to TRBJ2-5; 14 nucleotides agree with TRBD2. Sequencing was performed on naive CD4+ T cells from blood. DNA for the CDR3: TGTGCCAGCAGTTTATATGGACTAGCGGGAGGAGAGACCCAGTACTTC. The encoded protein is CASSLYGLAGGETQYF.